Shown below are 5 T cell receptor beta chains from a single sample sequenced in a study of T cell changes during pregnancy in multiple sclerosis. Repertoires were generated with immunoSEQ multiplex PCR, while TCRdb's copy carries only in-frame clones and drops some. The table has nearly 110,000 clones, more than 80% seen once. Sample: peripheral blood, taken before pregnancy. The origin of the receptors is a female donor with multiple sclerosis, enrolled in a pregnancy study.

V is TRBV27 and J is TRBJ2-1; a possible D gene is TRBD2 (6 bases). The V and J ends lost 6 bases and 6 bases respectively, with 18 bases between them. Per the germline V gene, CDR1 is MNHEY and CDR2 is SMNVEV (reference sequence). There are 15 residues in the CDR3. CDR3 in DNA: TGTGCCAGCAGCCCAACTAGCAACCAAGGCAATGAGCAGTTCTTC. Protein product: CASSPTSNQGNEQFF.

The chain links TRBV6-5 to TRBJ2-7; perhaps TRBD2 as D (6 bases). In germline, CDR1 is MNHEY, CDR2 SVGAGI. The V and J ends lost 8 bases and 2 bases respectively, with 13 bases between them. CDR3 length equals 13 residues. This CDR3 is CASGRTTAYEQYF. CDR3 DNA: TGTGCCAGCGGGCGGACTACCGCCTACGAGCAGTACTTC.

V and J are TRBV7-9 and TRBJ1-1, with D perhaps matching TRBD1 (6 bases). Trimming removed 5 bases from V and 0 bases from J, with 22 bases in between. CDR3 length equals 18 residues. From germline, CDR1 is SEHNR and CDR2 FQNEAQ (reference sequence). Here the CDR3 reads CASSRIQGPSMMNTEAFF. The CDR3 nucleotides read TGTGCCAGCAGCAGGATACAGGGTCCTTCTATGATGAACACTGAAGCTTTCTTT.

The chain couples TRBV5-4 to TRBJ2-3; TRBD2 agrees at 8 bases. This CDR3 has 17 residues. V lost 0 bases and J lost 4; bases outside the gene matches: 10. CDR1 SGHNT and CDR2 YYREEE come from the germline V gene (reference sequence). The CDR3 here is CASSLAGGAGGPDTQYF. As DNA, the CDR3 is TGTGCCAGCAGCTTGGCCGGGGGGGCGGGGGGTCCAGATACGCAGTATTTT.

The V gene is TRBV6-6, the J gene TRBJ1-1; D ambiguous. Trimming shortened V by 2 bases and J by 4 bases, and 11 bases separated the two germline ends. This CDR3 contains 14 residues. CDR1 is MNHNY and CDR2 is SVGAGI in the germline V gene (reference sequence). The CDR3 DNA reads as TGTGCCAGCAGTTACGGAGGGATAGGCACTGAAGCTTTCTTT. Translating it yields CASSYGGIGTEAFF.